The 13 T cell receptor beta chains below were found in one sample sequenced in a study of T-cell memory formation after mild COVID-19. TCRdb fed the 5' RACE reads into MiXCR, producing one record per CDR3 protein. The repertoire includes fewer than 700,000 distinct CDR3 sequences, 20% to 25% of them detected once, and 8.4% sits in the top ten. Sequenced sample: PBMCs or a T cell subset sorted from them (not recorded which). Source of these receptors: an adult woman who had mild COVID-19 (a few samples of this study predate the infection). Cell type and time point are not known.

This chain links TRBV15 with TRBJ2-7, with 8 bases identical to TRBD1. The length of the CDR3 is 13 residues. Trimming cost V 3 bases and J 3 bases; bases outside gene matches: 1. CDR1 is LNHNV, CDR2 YYDKDF, per germline (reference sequence). The CDR3 nucleotides read TGTGCCACCAGCAGGGACAGGGACTACGAGCAGTACTTC. Its translation: CATSRDRDYEQYF.

The V and J genes are TRBV6-6 and TRBJ1-4; tentatively, D is TRBD1 (6 bases). Trimming stripped 5 bases from V and 8 bases from J, with 21 bases between. In germline, CDR1 is MNHNY, CDR2 SVGAGI (reference sequence). The CDR3 runs 16 residues. CDR3 nucleotides: TGTGCCAGCAGTCGGGGGGGCGGGACACTCGTGGAAAAACTGTTTTTT. This gives the protein CASSRGGGTLVEKLFF.

This clonotype occurred a few times. This sequence joins TRBV27 and TRBJ1-3, with D possibly being TRBD1 (6 bases). This CDR3 comprises 15 residues. The V and J ends lost 5 bases and 4 bases respectively, with 15 bases between them. Looked up from germline, CDR1 is MNHEY and CDR2 is SMNVEV (reference sequence). The CDR3 DNA follows: TGTGCCAGCAGTGCCCTAGGGGGATCGGGAAACACCATATATTTT. Protein: CASSALGGSGNTIYF.

This chain uses TRBV27 with TRBJ1-2; maybe TRBD1 (5 bases). Between the trimmed V and J ends, which lost 0 bases and 1 base, there was a span of 12 bases. The CDR3 is 16 amino acids. The V gene's germline CDR1 is MNHEY and CDR2 SMNVEV (reference sequence). CDR3 bases: TGTGCCAGCAGTTTATCGGGGACCGCCAGTAACTATGGCTACACCTTC. Translating gives CASSLSGTASNYGYTF.

This clonotype appeared a few times. The V call is TRBV19, the J call TRBJ2-5; D gene uncertain. The CDR3 sequence is 14 residues long. CDR1 LNHDA and CDR2 SQIVND come from the germline V gene (reference sequence). The ends were cut back, 0 bases at V and 4 bases at J, with 9 bases in the middle. The CDR3 region has the DNA TGTGCCAGTAGTATAGACGGGTACCCAGAGACCCAGTACTTC. Translation gives CASSIDGYPETQYF. Combining the CDR3 with reference TRBV19 and TRBJ2-5 gives the whole variable domain DGGITQSPKYLFRKEGQNVTLSCEQNLNHDAMYWYRQDPGQGLRLIYYSQIVNDFQKGDIAEGYSVSREKKESFPLTVTSAQKNPTAFYLCASSIDGYPETQYFGPGTRLLVL.

This clonotype appeared a few times. The chain recombines TRBV18 with TRBJ1-6; 8 bases fit TRBD1. V gave up 2 bases and J gave up 7 bases; unmatched junction bases: 7. Germline assignment: CDR1 KGHSH and CDR2 LQKENI. This CDR3 region has 16 residues. CDR3 coding DNA: TGTGCCAGCTCACCAGAAAGGACAGGGATCAATTCACCCCTCCACTTT. It codes for CASSPERTGINSPLHF.

This clonotype was seen more than once but under ten times. This chain links TRBV6-5 with TRBJ2-1; 12 bases line up with TRBD2. The V and J ends lost 5 bases and 7 bases, in that order; junction bases with no gene match: 9. In germline, CDR1 is MNHEY, CDR2 SVGAGI. The CDR3 spans 16 residues. CDR3 loop: CASSPRTSGMINEQFF. The DNA of the CDR3 is TGTGCCAGCAGTCCTAGGACTAGCGGGATGATAAATGAGCAGTTCTTC.

The chain couples TRBV29-1 to TRBJ1-2; D is unclear. CDR3 size: 12 residues. V lost 4 bases and J 6 bases, leaving 12 bases between the germline ends. Germline lookup yields CDR1 SQVTM and CDR2 ANQGSEA. The CDR3 DNA reads TGCAGCGTTGCCACGGTGATAAATGGCTACACCTTC. Its translation is CSVATVINGYTF. Combining the CDR3 with reference TRBV29-1 and TRBJ1-2 gives the whole variable domain SAVISQKPSRDICQRGTSLTIQCQVDSQVTMMFWYRQQPGQSLTLIATANQGSEATYESGFVIDKFPISRPNLTFSTLTVSNMSPEDSSIYLCSVATVINGYTFGSGTRLTVV.

This clonotype was detected a few times. The chain recombines TRBV11-2 with TRBJ2-5, with 9 bases matching TRBD1. This CDR3 has 15 residues. V trimming: 5 bases; J trimming: 4 bases; junction bases outside the gene matches: 8. The germline gives CDR1 SGHAT, CDR2 FQNNGV. The CDR3 DNA reads as TGTGCCAGCAGCCTCGGGACAGGGCTAGGAGAGACCCAGTACTTC. This codes for CASSLGTGLGETQYF.

This chain uses TRBV7-3 with TRBJ2-1; TRBD2 aligns across 8 bases. This CDR3 has 18 residues. V shed 4 bases and J 7 bases; nucleotides not matched to a gene: 18. Germline V gene lookup returns CDR1 SGHTA and CDR2 FQGTGA. CDR3: CASSSHPGGAGSQNEQFF. The CDR3 DNA reads TGTGCCAGCAGCTCTCACCCGGGGGGGGCCGGGTCACAAAATGAGCAGTTCTTC.

This sequence joins TRBV12-3 or TRBV12-4 and TRBJ2-2; 11 bases agree with TRBD2. The trim removed 7 bases at V and 0 bases at J, leaving 7 bases unmatched. The length of the CDR3 is 17 residues. CDR3: CASTSTSGAANTGELFF. DNA for the CDR3: TGTGCCAGCACCTCGACTAGCGGGGCCGCGAACACCGGGGAGCTGTTTTTT.

The genes are TRBV20-1 and TRBJ1-2; D gene ambiguous. The V gene's germline CDR1 is DFQATT and CDR2 SNEGSKA (reference sequence). Trimming took off 5 bases at V and 0 bases at J, with 4 bases between the two ends. The CDR3 has 11 amino acids. For the CDR3, the DNA is TGCAGTGCTCCAGCTAACTATGGCTACACCTTC. It yields the protein CSAPANYGYTF.

The gene calls are TRBV6-6 and TRBJ2-7; 9 nucleotides agree with TRBD1. The trim removed 5 bases at V and 7 bases at J, leaving 9 bases unmatched. The germline gives CDR1 MNHNY, CDR2 SVGAGI (reference sequence). This CDR3 region has 14 residues. CDR3: CASSDPGQGREQYF. CDR3 coding DNA: TGTGCCAGCAGTGACCCGGGACAGGGAAGGGAGCAGTACTTC.